Below are 29 T cell receptor beta chains sequenced from a single sample in a study of metastatic and nonmetastatic thyroid tumors. All patients were treatment-naive before thyroid surgery. MiXCR re-clonotyped the PCR reads for TCRdb. This table has fewer than 35,000 clones, 25% to 35% appearing once. The sample consisted of blood. The receptors here all came from a female donor with papillary thyroid cancer or a benign thyroid nodule (not recorded which). Some clones in this sample may be carry-over from other donors' samples.

This clone occurred many times. V gene TRBV28 combines with J gene TRBJ1-5; 7 bases are shared with TRBD1. V shed 5 bases and J 0 bases; nucleotides not matched to a gene: 4. The CDR3 loop spans 15 amino acids. The germline CDR1 and CDR2 sequences are MDHEN and SYDVKM. The CDR3 DNA sequence: TGTGCCAGCAGTCCACAGGGGATTAGCAATCAGCCCCAGCATTTT. This codes for CASSPQGISNQPQHF.

As concerns this clone: A junction end diverges from the germline sequence, so it may reflect a read error. V gene TRBV11-1 combines with J gene TRBJ2-3; 7 nucleotides agree with TRBD1. This CDR3 region has 15 residues. Looked up from germline, CDR1 is SGHAT and CDR2 is FQDESV (reference sequence). This chain's CDR3 is CANSGRGFRTDTQYF. CDR3 sequence (DNA): TGTGCCAACAGCGGCAGGGGGTTTCGCACAGATACGCAGTATTTT.

This clone has a handful of counts. This chain connects TRBV6-1 to TRBJ2-1; tentatively, D is TRBD2 (5 bases). V was pared by 1 base and J by 10 bases, with 11 bases between. CDR3 length: 13 amino acids. CDR1 is MNHNS and CDR2 is SASEGT in the germline V gene. CDR3 bases: TGTGCCAGCAGTGAAGGTGATCAGCGGGAGCAGTTCTTC. Translating gives CASSEGDQREQFF.

This clone was found many times. V gene TRBV3-1 combines with J gene TRBJ1-2; 8 bases match TRBD1. V lost 1 base, J lost 4 bases, and 5 bases stayed unmatched. The germline gives CDR1 LGHDT, CDR2 YNNKEL (reference sequence). This CDR3 contains 15 residues. DNA of the CDR3: TGTGCCAGCAGCCAAGGACGGACAGGGAGCTATGGCTACACCTTC. Amino acid sequence: CASSQGRTGSYGYTF.

CDR3 sequence: CASSHNLSGNQPQHF. CDR3 coding DNA: TGTGCCAGCAGCCACAATCTATCGGGTAATCAGCCCCAGCATTTT. This sequence joins TRBV6-1 and TRBJ1-5; D remains unclear. This CDR3 spans 15 amino acids. V was trimmed by 6 bases and J by 4 bases, leaving 16 bases between them. The V gene's germline CDR1 is MNHNS and CDR2 SASEGT.

The V gene is TRBV11-2, the J gene TRBJ2-7; 8 bases match TRBD1. Per the germline V gene, CDR1 is SGHAT and CDR2 is FQNNGV. The J segment lost 7 bases and the V segment lost 4 bases, leaving 6 bases of the junction unmatched. The CDR3 extends over 13 amino acids. The CDR3 loop reads CASSSRQGWEQYF. The CDR3 coding sequence is TGTGCCAGCAGCTCCCGACAGGGGTGGGAGCAGTACTTC.

This clone was found many times. The V gene is TRBV20-1, the J gene TRBJ2-7, with 7 bases matching TRBD2. The germline V gene encodes CDR1 DFQATT and CDR2 SNEGSKA (reference sequence). This CDR3 comprises 11 residues. V was pared by 6 bases and J by 2 bases, with 1 base of the junction left unmatched. The CDR3 reads CSAGGPYEQYF. CDR3 coding DNA: TGCAGTGCGGGAGGGCCCTACGAGCAGTACTTC.

This clone has just a few counts. V is TRBV6-1 and J is TRBJ2-7; 7 bases are shared with TRBD1. The CDR3 has 16 residues. CDR1 is MNHNS and CDR2 is SASEGT in the germline V gene. The junction had 15 bases not matched to a gene; V was cut back by 7 bases and J by 3 bases. CDR3 in DNA: TGTGCCAGCATACCCACGGAAGGGGGCTTTGACTACGAGCAGTACTTC. It specifies CASIPTEGGFDYEQYF.

This clone showed up just a few times. The rearrangement uses TRBV10-3 and TRBJ1-1, with 9 bases lining up with TRBD1. V gave up 10 bases and J gave up 0 bases; unmatched junction bases: 6. CDR3 length: 14 residues. The germline V gene has CDR1 ENHRY and CDR2 SYGVKD. The CDR3 reads CATSQGALNTEAFF. CDR3 nucleotide sequence: TGTGCCACTTCACAGGGGGCGTTGAACACTGAAGCTTTCTTT.

CDR3 DNA: TGTGCCAGCAGTGAATCCGGACAGGGCACAGATACGCAGTATTTT. It is translated as CASSESGQGTDTQYF. This chain links TRBV6-4 with TRBJ2-3; 7 bases agree with TRBD1. The CDR3 totals 15 residues. Germline CDR1 MRHNA, CDR2 SNTAGT. The ends lost 3 bases at V and 1 base at J; junction bases unmatched: 4.

By sample fraction, this clone is medium-sized (0.01 to 0.1%). The chain carries TRBV28 and TRBJ2-2; the D gene could be TRBD1 or TRBD2 (5 bases each). Trimming removed 5 bases at V and 0 bases at J, with 13 bases between. This CDR3 region has 16 residues. Germline V gene lookup returns CDR1 MDHEN and CDR2 SYDVKM. For the CDR3, the DNA is TGTGCCAGCAGTCCCCCCGGGACCTCGAACACCGGGGAGCTGTTTTTT. Protein sequence: CASSPPGTSNTGELFF.

The sample holds a few counts of this clone. The chain carries TRBV6-1 and TRBJ2-7; D may match TRBD1 or TRBD2 (5 bases each). The V and J ends lost 4 bases and 3 bases respectively, with 10 bases between them. CDR1 and CDR2 from the germline V gene are MNHNS and SASEGT. The length of the CDR3 is 13 residues. This chain's CDR3 is CASSGDVGYEQYF. The DNA for the CDR3 is TGTGCCAGCAGTGGGGACGTAGGCTACGAGCAGTACTTC.

This clone has a handful of counts. The chain combines TRBV20-1 with TRBJ2-2; 13 nucleotides line up with TRBD2. Germline CDR1 and CDR2: DFQATT and SNEGSKA (reference sequence). The CDR3 runs to 17 residues. Losses at the gene ends were 6 bases for V and 3 bases for J; bases not matched to a gene: 10. In DNA, the CDR3 is TGCAGTGCCAATGGACTAGCGGGAGAGGTGGACACCGGGGAGCTGTTTTTT. Amino acid sequence: CSANGLAGEVDTGELFF.

In the case of this clone: A junction end diverges from the germline sequence, so it may reflect a read error. The chain is built from TRBV12-3 or TRBV12-4 and TRBJ1-1, with 7 bases fitting TRBD1. The CDR3 consists of 14 residues. CDR3 sequence reads: CASSLGQENTEAFF. The CDR3 region has the DNA TGTGCCAGCAGCTTAGGACAGGAAAACACTGAAGCTTTCTTT.

This clone was seen a handful of times. The V call is TRBV30, the J call TRBJ2-3; D possibly matches TRBD1 or TRBD2 (5 bases each). V was clipped by 6 bases and J by 2 bases, with 15 bases between them. Germline CDR1 is GTSNPN and CDR2 is SVGIG (reference sequence). The CDR3 has 14 residues. CDR3 nucleotides: TGTGCCTGTCAGCGGACAATGTCCACAGATACGCAGTATTTT. It is translated as CACQRTMSTDTQYF.

The genes are TRBV6-8 and TRBJ2-7; 9 bases match TRBD2. CDR1 and CDR2 from the germline V gene are MNHGY and SAAAGT. The CDR3 runs 14 residues. J lost 3 bases, V lost 9 bases, and 9 bases had no gene match. CDR3 sequence reads: CASRGATSGYEQYF. The DNA of the CDR3 is TGTGCCAGTCGGGGAGCGACTAGCGGCTACGAGCAGTACTTC.

In DNA form, the CDR3 reads TGTGCCAGTACTCCCTGGGGCAGGGGATTGAACACTGAAGCTTTCTTT. The encoded protein is CASTPWGRGLNTEAFF. The rearrangement joins TRBV19 to TRBJ1-1, with D possibly TRBD1 on 6 matching bases. The ends were cut back, 7 bases at V and 0 bases at J, with 18 bases in the middle. The CDR3 totals 16 residues. Germline V CDR1 and CDR2: LNHDA, SQIVND (reference sequence).

This clone was counted ten times or more. The sample carries other DNA sequences with the same CDR3. V gene TRBV7-6 combines with J gene TRBJ2-1; 10 nucleotides agree with TRBD2. V shed 4 bases and J 8 bases; nucleotides not matched to a gene: 11. Germline V gene sequence: CDR1 SGHVS, CDR2 FNYEAQ. CDR3 length: 16 amino acids. The CDR3 DNA is TGTGCCAGCAGCTCAGGACCTAGCGGGAGTTCCGATGAGCAGTTCTTC. It specifies CASSSGPSGSSDEQFF.

This chain connects TRBV4-1 to TRBJ1-5, with a tentative D call TRBD1 (5 bases). Trimming left V 4 bases short and J 3 bases short, with 13 bases between. CDR1 is MGHRA and CDR2 is YSYEKL in the germline V gene. This CDR3 has 15 residues. CDR3 DNA sequence: TGCGCCAGCAGCCCCGGGACGGCCGACAATCAGCCCCAGCATTTT. It is translated as CASSPGTADNQPQHF.

The rearrangement uses TRBV12-3 or TRBV12-4 and TRBJ2-1; the D gene is possibly TRBD1 (6 bases). The CDR3 consists of 15 residues. V dropped 3 bases and J dropped 0 bases, with 9 bases sitting between them. The CDR3 sequence is CASSFRGASYNEQFF. CDR3 DNA sequence: TGTGCCAGCAGTTTCAGGGGTGCCTCCTACAATGAGCAGTTCTTC.

This clone was seen at least ten times. The chain combines TRBV7-2 with TRBJ2-4; a weak D match, TRBD1 (6 bases). Trimming stripped 3 bases from V and 9 bases from J, with 12 bases between. The CDR3 has 13 amino acids. CDR1 is SGHTA and CDR2 is FQGNSA in the germline V gene. Written as DNA, the CDR3 is TGTGCCAGCAGCTTGGGGCAGGGGAGCATTCAGTACTTC. Its translation: CASSLGQGSIQYF.

The rearrangement joins TRBV6-5 to TRBJ1-6; 7 bases match TRBD1. V lost 0 bases, J lost 7 bases, and 0 bases stayed unmatched. Germline-derived CDR1 and CDR2 are MNHEY and SVGAGI. The CDR3 has 14 amino acids. Here the CDR3 reads CASSYSGGNSPLHF. The CDR3, as DNA: TGTGCCAGCAGTTACTCAGGGGGCAATTCACCCCTCCACTTT.

The V and J genes are TRBV12-5 and TRBJ1-6; D is ambiguous. The CDR3 runs 12 residues. The germline CDR1 and CDR2 sequences are LGHNT and FRNRAP. Trimming cost V 5 bases and J 7 bases, with 6 bases left between them. This chain's CDR3 is CASGHKNSPLHF. The CDR3 region has the DNA TGTGCTAGTGGTCATAAGAATTCACCCCTCCACTTT.

This clone was counted at least ten times. The rearrangement links TRBV29-1 to TRBJ1-1; TRBD1 agrees at 8 bases. The germline CDR1 and CDR2 sequences are SQVTM and ANQGSEA. After removal of 0 bases from V and 5 bases from J, the junction contained 5 bases not matched to a gene. CDR3 length: 14 residues. The DNA of the CDR3 is TGCAGCGTTGAAGACCCAGGGGGCCGAACTGAAGCTTTCTTT. Its translation: CSVEDPGGRTEAFF.

This clone was observed a handful of times. The gene calls are TRBV2 and TRBJ2-2, with 11 bases that match TRBD2. CDR1 is SNHLY and CDR2 is FYNNEI in the germline V gene. This CDR3 region has 17 residues. V trimming: 6 bases; J trimming: 4 bases; junction bases outside the gene matches: 10. CDR3 sequence: CASRRSGGASGTGELFF. The CDR3 region has the DNA TGTGCCAGCAGACGTAGCGGGGGGGCCTCGGGCACCGGGGAGCTGTTTTTT. The complete variable domain, with remaining parts taken from reference TRBV2 and TRBJ2-2, reads EPEVTQTPSHQVTQMGQEVILRCVPISNHLYFYWYRQILGQKVEFLVSFYNNEISEKSEIFDDQFSVERPDGSNFTLKIRSTKLEDSAMYFCASRRSGGASGTGELFFGEGSRLTVL.

This clone is medium-sized by share. The chain is built from TRBV10-3 and TRBJ2-2, with 10 bases identical to TRBD1. The germline gives CDR1 ENHRY, CDR2 SYGVKD. The CDR3 is 15 residues long. J lost 3 bases, V lost 3 bases, and 1 base had no gene match. CDR3 bases: TGTGCCATCAGTGATGGGACAGGGGACACCGGGGAGCTGTTTTTT. It translates to CAISDGTGDTGELFF.

This clone has only a few counts. The genes are TRBV27 and TRBJ2-1, with TRBD2 as a possible D gene (6 bases). Germline lookup yields CDR1 MNHEY and CDR2 SMNVEV (reference sequence). The ends were cut back, 3 bases at V and 2 bases at J, with 8 bases in the middle. CDR3 size: 14 residues. The CDR3 nucleotides are TGTGCCAGCAGTTTTACGGGAGCCTACAATGAGCAGTTCTTC. Translation: CASSFTGAYNEQFF.

This clone is medium-sized by share. The chain couples TRBV6-2 or TRBV6-3 to TRBJ2-5; D unclear. CDR3 length: 14 amino acids. V was shortened by 0 bases and J by 5 bases, with 10 bases between the two germline ends. CDR1 and CDR2 from the germline V gene are MNHEY and SVGEGT. The CDR3 DNA follows: TGTGCCAGCAGTTACTCTGGGATAAGGGAGACCCAGTACTTC. It yields the protein CASSYSGIRETQYF.

This clone was seen more than once but under ten times. The chain combines TRBV28 with TRBJ1-4; D uncertain. CDR1 and CDR2 from the germline V gene are MDHEN and SYDVKM. The CDR3 is made up of 17 amino acids. The V and J ends lost 8 bases and 0 bases respectively, with 19 bases between them. The CDR3 region has the DNA TGTGCCAGCGTTCGTTGGGCAGAGAACCCAACTAATGAAAAACTGTTTTTT. This translates into CASVRWAENPTNEKLFF.